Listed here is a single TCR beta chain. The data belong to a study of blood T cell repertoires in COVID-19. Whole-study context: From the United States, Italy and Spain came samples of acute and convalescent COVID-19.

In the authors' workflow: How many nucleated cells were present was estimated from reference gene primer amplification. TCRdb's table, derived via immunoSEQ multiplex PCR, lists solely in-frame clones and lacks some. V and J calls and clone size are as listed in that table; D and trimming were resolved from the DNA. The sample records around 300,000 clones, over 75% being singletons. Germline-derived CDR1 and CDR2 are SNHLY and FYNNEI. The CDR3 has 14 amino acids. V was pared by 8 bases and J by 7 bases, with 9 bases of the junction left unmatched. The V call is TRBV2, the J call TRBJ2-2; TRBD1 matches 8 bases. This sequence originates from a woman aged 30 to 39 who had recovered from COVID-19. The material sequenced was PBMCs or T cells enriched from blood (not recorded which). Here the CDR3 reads CASLHGTGFGELFF. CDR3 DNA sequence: TGTGCCAGCTTGCACGGGACAGGATTCGGGGAGCTGTTTTTT.